The rows below give T cell receptor beta chains drawn from one sample of a study of T-cell memory formation after mild COVID-19. Each CDR3 protein is one row after TCRdb ran MiXCR on the 5' RACE reads. The sample lists 530,000 or so distinct CDR3 sequences, about 18% occurring once. Sample: PBMCs or a T cell subset sorted from them (not recorded which). These receptors all come from an adult woman who had mild COVID-19 (a few samples of this study predate the infection). Cell type and time point are not known. Each CDR3 is given with its conserved first and last residue. A D gene is named only where the DNA matches it firmly. For some rows the clone size is stated as once, few or many, or as a class when expanded; others skip it.

v_call	d_call	j_call	cdr3_length	clone_size	cdr3_aa	cdr3_nt
TRBV11-2	NA	TRBJ2-5	11	many	CASSSSLTQYF	TGTGCCAGCAGCTCTAGCCTGACCCAGTACTTC
TRBV4-2	TRBD1	TRBJ2-5	17	few	CASSRHRDRGRGETQYF	TGTGCCAGCAGCCGGCACCGGGACAGGGGGCGGGGAGAGACCCAGTACTTC
TRBV13	TRBD2	TRBJ2-7	15	NA	CASSRHPGLAGEQYF	TGTGCCAGCAGCCGACACCCCGGACTAGCGGGGGAACAGTACTTC
TRBV12-3/TRBV12-4	NA	TRBJ1-3	14	NA	CASSTESSGNTIYF	TGTGCCAGCAGCACCGAGAGCTCTGGAAACACCATATATTTT
TRBV12-3/TRBV12-4	NA	TRBJ1-2	19	NA	CASSFGDLGYSSKGYGYTF	TGTGCCAGCAGTTTTGGGGACCTGGGGTACTCATCCAAGGGATATGGCTACACCTTC
TRBV5-1	TRBD1	TRBJ1-2	15	NA	CASSHGTVDSYGYTF	TGCGCCAGCAGCCACGGGACAGTGGATAGCTATGGCTACACCTTC
TRBV6-5	NA	TRBJ2-5	15	NA	CASSLEGWSRKTQYF	TGTGCCAGCAGTCTTGAGGGGTGGTCACGGAAGACCCAGTACTTC
TRBV7-9	TRBD2	TRBJ2-1	16	NA	CASSLFVSGRDGEQFF	TGTGCCAGCAGCTTATTTGTTAGCGGGAGAGACGGTGAGCAGTTCTTC
TRBV24-1	TRBD1	TRBJ1-1	16	NA	CATSGIPRQGNTEAFF	TGTGCCACCAGTGGGATCCCGCGACAGGGGAACACTGAAGCTTTCTTT
TRBV7-2	NA	TRBJ1-5	15	many	CASSLFLDLNQPQHF	TGTGCCAGCAGCTTATTTCTGGACCTCAATCAGCCCCAGCATTTT
TRBV7-2	TRBD1	TRBJ2-3	14	NA	CASSGTGITDTQYF	TGTGCCAGCAGTGGGACAGGGATCACAGATACGCAGTATTTT
TRBV13	TRBD1	TRBJ1-2	14	NA	CASSWRDSNYGYTF	TGTGCCAGCAGCTGGAGGGACAGTAACTATGGCTACACCTTC
TRBV2	TRBD2	TRBJ2-7	14	NA	CASSVLAGDDEQYF	TGTGCCAGCAGCGTACTAGCGGGAGACGACGAGCAGTACTTC
TRBV29-1	NA	TRBJ2-5	12	NA	CSVDGALWTQYF	TGCAGCGTTGATGGGGCACTATGGACCCAGTACTTC